This T cell receptor beta chain derives from a study of T cell repertoires in cytomegalovirus infection. Study-wide background: Matching HLA type, along with CMV infection, was indicated by public TCR beta signatures.

Study results and caveats: The ex vivo response showed dominance by HLA-C-restricted CMV-specific TCR beta clonotypes. Public TCR beta family frequency separated CMV-and-HLA carriers, including in an independent cohort.

Germline V gene sequence: CDR1 ENHRY, CDR2 SYGVKD. CDR3 size: 14 residues. Trimming stripped 1 base from V and 4 bases from J, with 10 bases between. One entry per CDR3 protein results from TCRdb running MiXCR on the reads. This sample carries approximately 490,000 distinct CDR3 sequences, approximately 11% of them seen once, and the ten largest clones take about a tenth. This clonotype was seen at least ten times. Its target is unknown. V usage is TRBV10-3 and J usage is TRBJ2-5; D uncertain. This receptor was identified in a human donor in good health (CMV status not recorded). Some clones in this sample may be carry-over from other donors' samples. Sample: PBMCs. CDR3 coding DNA: TGTGCCATCAGTGAGTTTTTGGAGAGAGAGACCCAGTACTTC. Translation: CAISEFLERETQYF.